A single sample is the source of the 28 T cell receptor beta chains below, sequenced in a study of T-cell memory formation after mild COVID-19. Via MiXCR, TCRdb re-called the 5' RACE reads, giving one row per CDR3 protein. Of hundreds of thousands of distinct CDR3 sequences in the sample, about an eighth were seen once. Material: PBMCs or a T cell subset sorted from them (not recorded which). Receptors originate from a man aged 18 to 35 who had mild COVID-19 (a few samples of this study predate the infection). Cell type and time point are not known.

There are many counts of this clonotype. The chain uses TRBV28 and TRBJ2-7; 7 bases are shared with TRBD1. The CDR3 length is 13 residues. Germline assignment: CDR1 MDHEN and CDR2 SYDVKM. V lost 10 bases to trimming and J lost 7 bases; unmatched junction nucleotides: 13. CDR3: CATSLRGLWEQYV. For the CDR3, the DNA is TGTGCCACCTCACTTAGGGGGCTCTGGGAGCAGTACGTC.

This clonotype was seen more than once but under ten times. The V gene is TRBV4-3, the J gene TRBJ2-7; the D is unclear. Trimming took 0 bases from V and 0 from J, leaving 9 bases between them. The CDR3 consists of 15 residues. Germline CDR1 LGHNA, CDR2 YSLEER. Here the CDR3 reads CASSQDSSVSYEQYF. Here the CDR3 DNA reads TGCGCCAGCAGCCAAGATTCATCGGTCTCCTACGAGCAGTACTTC.

This clonotype was observed a handful of times. The rearrangement uses TRBV6-6 and TRBJ2-1; TRBD2 aligns across 14 bases. Germline CDR1 MNHNY, CDR2 SVGAGI (reference sequence). J was trimmed by 0 bases and V by 2 bases; bases with no gene match: 12. The CDR3 sequence is 21 residues long. The CDR3 nucleotides are TGTGCCAGCAGTTACGCCAGGACTAGCGGGGGGCGCCCTAGCTCCTACAATGAGCAGTTCTTC. Translating gives CASSYARTSGGRPSSYNEQFF.

In this sample, this clonotype turned up many times. The chain uses TRBV5-1 and TRBJ2-5, with D perhaps given as TRBD1 or TRBD2 (6 bases each). Trimming took off 4 bases at V and 4 bases at J, with 14 bases between the two ends. This CDR3 is built from 14 residues. Germline V gene data show CDR1 as SGHRS and CDR2 as YFSETQ. DNA of the CDR3: TGCGCCAGCAGCCCGGGGGCGTCCCTAGAGACCCAGTACTTC. Translated, it gives CASSPGASLETQYF. Together with reference TRBV5-1 and TRBJ2-5, the CDR3 gives the full variable domain: KAGVTQTPRYLIKTRGQQVTLSCSPISGHRSVSWYQQTPGQGLQFLFEYFSETQRNKGNFPGRFSGRQFSNSRSEMNVSTLELGDSALYLCASSPGASLETQYFGPGTRLLVL.

V gene TRBV7-9 combines with J gene TRBJ1-4; D is uncertain. The ends were cut back, 5 bases at V and 8 bases at J, with 12 bases in the middle. Germline CDR1 and CDR2: SEHNR and FQNEAQ (reference sequence). The CDR3 has 13 residues. The DNA for the CDR3 is TGTGCCAGCAGCAGGACCGAGGAAGAAAAACTGTTTTTT. Its protein product is CASSRTEEEKLFF.

The chain couples TRBV27 to TRBJ2-5; the D gene could be TRBD1 or TRBD2 (6 bases each). The V gene's germline CDR1 is MNHEY and CDR2 SMNVEV (reference sequence). V lost 1 base to trimming and J lost 3 bases, with 9 bases between them. This CDR3 is built from 14 residues. The CDR3 here is CASSLWGAEETQYF. CDR3 coding DNA: TGTGCCAGCAGTTTATGGGGGGCGGAAGAGACCCAGTACTTC.

J is TRBJ1-6 and V is TRBV12-3 or TRBV12-4; 8 nucleotides match TRBD1. The CDR3 length is 14 residues. V shed 6 bases, J shed 10 bases, and the junction held 8 bases outside the gene matches. CDR3 nucleotide sequence: TGTGCCAGCAGGGAAGGACAGGGACCCTCACCCCTCCACTTT. This encodes CASREGQGPSPLHF.

This clonotype appeared many times. The chain carries TRBV4-3 and TRBJ1-5; D is unclear. Deletions cut 5 bases from V and 5 bases from J, with 16 bases between. The CDR3 extends over 15 amino acids. Germline V gene data show CDR1 as LGHNA and CDR2 as YSLEER. As DNA, the CDR3 is TGCGCCAGCAGCTCACGGACTGGTTCAGATCAGCCCCAGCATTTT. Its translation is CASSSRTGSDQPQHF.

The chain has TRBV5-1 and TRBJ2-3, with D perhaps matching TRBD1 or TRBD2 (5 bases each). Germline loops: CDR1 SGHRS, CDR2 YFSETQ. V shed 4 bases and J shed 8 bases, with 14 bases lying between them. There are 13 residues in the CDR3. The CDR3 region has the DNA TGCGCCAGCAGCCTCTGGGACCGCCCTACGCAGTATTTT. Its protein is CASSLWDRPTQYF.

This clonotype was observed a handful of times. This rearrangement joins TRBV7-2 to TRBJ1-4; TRBD1 agrees at 11 bases. Germline trimming cut 3 bases from V and 10 bases from J; bases unmatched to any gene: 4. The CDR3 loop spans 14 amino acids. The germline gives CDR1 SGHTA, CDR2 FQGNSA. CDR3 sequence: CASSFAGTGGKLFF. For the CDR3, the DNA is TGTGCCAGCAGCTTTGCCGGGACAGGGGGAAAACTGTTTTTT.

This clonotype was detected many times. The rearrangement uses TRBV29-1 and TRBJ2-1; D might be TRBD2 (5 bases). The V end was cut by 6 bases, the J end by 0 bases, with 18 bases between. CDR3 length equals 16 residues. CDR1 SQVTM and CDR2 ANQGSEA come from the germline V gene. CDR3 protein: CSVARPPGSSYNEQFF. CDR3 bases: TGCAGCGTCGCCCGCCCTCCGGGGAGCTCCTACAATGAGCAGTTCTTC.

J is TRBJ2-3 and V is TRBV7-9, with a tentative D call TRBD2 (6 bases). Trimming stripped 5 bases from V and 6 bases from J, with 24 bases between. The germline CDR1 and CDR2 sequences are SEHNR and FQNEAQ (reference sequence). This CDR3 spans 17 amino acids. CDR3 in DNA: TGTGCCAGCAGCACCTACCTCCGGGACGGGGGTTCGGATACGCAGTATTTT. This encodes CASSTYLRDGGSDTQYF.

This clonotype was detected only a few times. The chain joins TRBV5-5 to TRBJ2-7; no clear D gene. V was shortened by 4 bases and J by 3 bases, with 14 bases between the two germline ends. This CDR3 has 14 residues. The germline V gene has CDR1 SGHKS and CDR2 YYEKEE (reference sequence). The CDR3 DNA sequence: TGTGCCAGCAGCCCTGATGGGTTCTACTACGAGCAGTACGTC. Translated: CASSPDGFYYEQYV.

This clonotype was counted a few times. The J gene is TRBJ1-2, the V gene TRBV6-2 or TRBV6-3; possible D gene TRBD1, 6 bases. CDR1 and CDR2 (germline): MNHEY, SVGEGT. The CDR3 has 15 residues. V gave up 4 bases and J gave up 7 bases, with 19 bases separating them. Here the CDR3 DNA reads TGTGCCAGCAGTTTACAGGGCCAGGGTATTTCTGGCTACACCTTC. This encodes CASSLQGQGISGYTF.

This clonotype has more than one count but fewer than ten. This chain connects TRBV7-9 to TRBJ2-3; maybe TRBD2 (5 bases). The CDR3 runs to 15 residues. Germline V gives CDR1 SEHNR, CDR2 FQNEAQ (reference sequence). V was cut by 1 base and J by 7 bases, with 15 bases left in between. CDR3 protein: CASSLVEAVDHTQYF. In DNA, the CDR3 is TGTGCCAGCAGCTTAGTGGAGGCCGTCGACCATACGCAGTATTTT.

This clonotype has more than one count but fewer than ten. The chain joins TRBV3-1 to TRBJ2-5; D is unresolved. CDR1 LGHDT and CDR2 YNNKEL come from the germline V gene (reference sequence). The V end was cut by 1 base, the J end by 7 bases, with 10 bases between. The CDR3 is 13 residues long. DNA for the CDR3: TGTGCCAGCAGCCAAGTACCGGAGTCGACCCAGTACTTC. Its protein is CASSQVPESTQYF.

The chain is built from TRBV12-3 or TRBV12-4 and TRBJ2-7; D might be TRBD1 (5 bases). Trimming took off 6 bases at V and 3 bases at J, with 12 bases between the two ends. The CDR3 spans 13 residues. CDR3 sequence: CASSPGHFYEQYF. In DNA, the CDR3 is TGTGCCAGCAGCCCTGGACATTTCTACGAGCAGTACTTC.

The chain carries TRBV18 and TRBJ2-5, with D maybe TRBD2 (5 bases). This CDR3 has 15 amino acids. The V end was cut by 3 bases, the J end by 4 bases, with 15 bases between. Per germline, CDR1 KGHSH and CDR2 LQKENI. CDR3 in DNA: TGTGCCAGCTCACCGTCGTTACAAGAGGGAGAGACCCAGTACTTC. It yields the protein CASSPSLQEGETQYF.

The CDR3 is CASSLGEAGDLETQYF. The CDR3 bases are TGTGCCAGCAGCTTAGGGGAAGCGGGGGATCTGGAGACCCAGTACTTC. V and J are TRBV11-2 and TRBJ2-5; 8 bases are shared with TRBD2. The CDR3 is 16 residues long. Germline V lookup: CDR1 SGHAT, CDR2 FQNNGV. J gave up 5 bases and V 1 base, and 9 bases lay outside the gene matches.

The table lists this clonotype with many counts. This chain uses TRBV4-1 with TRBJ2-7; 10 bases fit TRBD1. This CDR3 has 15 residues. Per germline, CDR1 MGHRA and CDR2 YSYEKL. The V and J ends lost 6 bases and 2 bases, in that order; junction bases with no gene match: 7. CDR3 region: CASRYGQGDTYEQYF. In DNA form, the CDR3 reads TGCGCCAGCAGGTACGGACAGGGGGACACCTACGAGCAGTACTTC.

V and J are TRBV29-1 and TRBJ1-1; maybe TRBD1 (5 bases). The length of the CDR3 is 15 residues. V was pared by 6 bases and J by 0 bases, with 17 bases between. The V gene's germline CDR1 is SQVTM and CDR2 ANQGSEA. CDR3: CSVAAGWGMNTEAFF. DNA for the CDR3: TGCAGCGTAGCCGCGGGGTGGGGGATGAACACTGAAGCTTTCTTT.

V gene TRBV7-9 combines with J gene TRBJ2-2; unclear D gene. The CDR3 is 14 amino acids. The germline CDR1 and CDR2 sequences are SEHNR and FQNEAQ (reference sequence). Trimming pared 4 bases from V and 1 base from J, leaving 7 bases between. CDR3 DNA: TGTGCCAGCAGCTCGGCAGGGAACACCGGGGAGCTGTTTTTT. Residues: CASSSAGNTGELFF.

The chain carries TRBV6-5 and TRBJ1-1; D possibly corresponds to TRBD1 (5 bases). Germline V lookup: CDR1 MNHEY, CDR2 SVGAGI. The germline V and J ends were trimmed by 0 bases and 10 bases, with 18 bases remaining between them. The CDR3 extends over 15 amino acids. In DNA form, the CDR3 reads TGTGCCAGCAGTTACTCGACCGAGGGGCTGCCCGGAGCTTTCTTT. Translation: CASSYSTEGLPGAFF.

The V gene is TRBV11-2, the J gene TRBJ2-3; 9 nucleotides match TRBD2. The CDR3 is made up of 18 amino acids. The germline CDR1 and CDR2 sequences are SGHAT and FQNNGV. Germline trimming cut 3 bases from V and 0 bases from J; bases unmatched to any gene: 10. CDR3 in amino acids: CASSFPASGAASTDTQYF. The CDR3 DNA reads as TGTGCCAGCAGCTTTCCGGCTAGCGGGGCAGCTAGCACAGATACGCAGTATTTT. The complete variable domain, with remaining parts taken from reference TRBV11-2 and TRBJ2-3, reads EAGVAQSPRYKIIEKRQSVAFWCNPISGHATLYWYQQILGQGPKLLIQFQNNGVVDDSQLPKDRFSAERLKGVDSTLKIQPAKLEDSAVYLCASSFPASGAASTDTQYFGPGTRLTVL.

This clonotype was seen a handful of times. V is TRBV2 and J is TRBJ2-3; TRBD1 is a possible D gene (7 bases). This CDR3 has 13 amino acids. Between the trimmed V and J ends, which lost 8 bases and 4 bases, there was a span of 13 bases. CDR1 SNHLY and CDR2 FYNNEI come from the germline V gene. The CDR3 DNA reads as TGTGCCAGCGGAGGGGGCAGACCAGATACGCAGTATTTT. Encoded protein: CASGGGRPDTQYF.

This clonotype was found many times. CDR3 protein: CASSDGTGPWKYF. The CDR3 DNA reads as TGTGCCAGCAGTGATGGGACAGGCCCTTGGAAGTACTTC. The chain is built from TRBV27 and TRBJ2-5; 8 bases match TRBD1. This CDR3 comprises 13 residues. Germline V gene lookup returns CDR1 MNHEY and CDR2 SMNVEV (reference sequence). V was pared by 5 bases and J by 12 bases, with 11 bases of the junction left unmatched.

This clonotype was seen at least ten times. V usage is TRBV7-6 and J usage is TRBJ2-3; D is perhaps TRBD2 (5 bases). The V end lost 5 bases, the J end lost 3 bases, and 6 bases lay between the germline ends. CDR1 is SGHVS and CDR2 is FNYEAQ in the germline V gene. The CDR3 extends over 12 amino acids. CDR3 in amino acids: CASSRGTDTQYF. CDR3 bases: TGTGCCAGCAGCCGGGGTACAGATACGCAGTATTTT.

V gene TRBV12-3 or TRBV12-4 combines with J gene TRBJ1-2; 9 bases match TRBD1. This CDR3 has 15 amino acids. Trimming at V came to 1 base and at J to 4 bases, leaving 4 bases not matched to a gene. CDR3 loop: CASSLGRTGVYGYTF. CDR3 bases: TGTGCCAGCAGTTTAGGTCGGACAGGGGTCTATGGCTACACCTTC.